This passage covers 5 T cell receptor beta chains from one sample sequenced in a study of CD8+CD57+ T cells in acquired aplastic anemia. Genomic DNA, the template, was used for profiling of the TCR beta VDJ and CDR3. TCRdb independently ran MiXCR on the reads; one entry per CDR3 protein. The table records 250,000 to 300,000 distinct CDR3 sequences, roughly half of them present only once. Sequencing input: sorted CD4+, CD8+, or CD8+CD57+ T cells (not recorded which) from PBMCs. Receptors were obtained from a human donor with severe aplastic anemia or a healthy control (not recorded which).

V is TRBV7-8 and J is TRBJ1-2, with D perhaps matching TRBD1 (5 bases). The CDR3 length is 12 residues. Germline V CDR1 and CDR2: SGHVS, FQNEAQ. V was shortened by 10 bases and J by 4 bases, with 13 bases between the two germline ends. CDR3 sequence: CAKGPQPYGYTF. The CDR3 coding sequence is TGTGCCAAGGGGCCGCAACCCTATGGCTACACCTTC.

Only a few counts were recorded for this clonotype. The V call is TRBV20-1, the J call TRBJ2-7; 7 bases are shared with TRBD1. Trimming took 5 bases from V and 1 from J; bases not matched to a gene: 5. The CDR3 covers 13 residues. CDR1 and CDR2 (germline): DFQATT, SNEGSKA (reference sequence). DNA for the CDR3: TGCAGTGCTTGGACAGGTACTTCCTACGAGCAGTACTTC. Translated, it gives CSAWTGTSYEQYF.

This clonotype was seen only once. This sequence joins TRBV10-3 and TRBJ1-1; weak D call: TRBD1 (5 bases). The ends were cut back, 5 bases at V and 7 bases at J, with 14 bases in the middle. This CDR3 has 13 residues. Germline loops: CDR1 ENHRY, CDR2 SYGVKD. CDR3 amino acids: CAISSLVGGEAFF. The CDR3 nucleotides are TGTGCCATCAGTTCCTTGGTGGGGGGTGAAGCTTTCTTT.

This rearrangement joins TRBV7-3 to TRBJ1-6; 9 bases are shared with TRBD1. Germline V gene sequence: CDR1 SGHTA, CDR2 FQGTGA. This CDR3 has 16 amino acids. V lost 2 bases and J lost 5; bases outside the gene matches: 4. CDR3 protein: CASSLEGTGHNSPLHF. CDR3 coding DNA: TGTGCCAGCAGCTTAGAAGGGACAGGGCATAATTCACCCCTCCACTTT.

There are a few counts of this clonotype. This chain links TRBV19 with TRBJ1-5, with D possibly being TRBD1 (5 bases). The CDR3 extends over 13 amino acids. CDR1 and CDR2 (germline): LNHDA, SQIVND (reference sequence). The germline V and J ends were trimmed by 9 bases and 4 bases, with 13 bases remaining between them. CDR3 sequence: CASERQTNQPQHF. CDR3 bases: TGTGCCAGCGAGCGACAGACTAATCAGCCCCAGCATTTT.